This TCR beta chain is drawn from a study of breast tumors, draining lymph nodes, adjacent tissues. Whole-study results and caveats: Luminal-like breast cancer showed significantly higher tumor–nontumor repertoire similarity than basal-like. Tumor TCR diversity was below lymph nodes but above nontumor tissue. That most tumor T cells come from lymph nodes remained unproven.

TCRdb re-called the multiplex PCR reads with MiXCR, one entry per CDR3 protein. The data contain 25,000 to 40,000 distinct CDR3 sequences, roughly 63% of them singletons. This clonotype was counted between two and nine times. Antigen: not known. The germline gives CDR1 DFQATT, CDR2 SNEGSKA (reference sequence). The CDR3 covers 11 residues. Trimming shortened V by 5 bases and J by 5 bases, and 8 bases separated the two germline ends. The rearrangement links TRBV20-1 to TRBJ2-3; D gene uncertain. Specimen: breast tumor tissue. This sequence was found in a female donor with breast cancer. Some clones in this sample may be carry-over from other donors' samples. The DNA for the CDR3 is TGCAGTGCTTCACACCAAGATACGCAGTATTTT. Translated: CSASHQDTQYF.